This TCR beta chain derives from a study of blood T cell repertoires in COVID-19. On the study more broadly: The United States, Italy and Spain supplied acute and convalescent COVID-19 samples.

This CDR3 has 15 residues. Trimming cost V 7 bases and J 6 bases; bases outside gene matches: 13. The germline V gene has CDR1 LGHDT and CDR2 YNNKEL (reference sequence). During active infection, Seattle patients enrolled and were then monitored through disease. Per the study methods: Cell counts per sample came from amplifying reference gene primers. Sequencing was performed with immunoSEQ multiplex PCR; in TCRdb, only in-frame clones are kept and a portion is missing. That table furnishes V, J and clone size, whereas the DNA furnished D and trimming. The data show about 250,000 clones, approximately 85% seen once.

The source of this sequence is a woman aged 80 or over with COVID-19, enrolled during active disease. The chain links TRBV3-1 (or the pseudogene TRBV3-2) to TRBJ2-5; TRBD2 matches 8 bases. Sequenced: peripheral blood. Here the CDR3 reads CASKARGGALKTQYF. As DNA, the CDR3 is TGTGCCAGCAAGGCTCGGGGGGGGGCTTTGAAGACCCAGTACTTC.